The present entry profiles one T cell receptor (beta chain) with its context. Its antigen remains unknown. This sample stems from a study of cytomegalovirus exposure and HLA in healthy donors. General study results and limits: The authors considered a cluster of highly shared sequence variants likely to be a sequencing artifact. According to reports, the classifier identified cytomegalovirus status with high specificity and sensitivity.

A multiplex PCR was run with 60 Vbeta primers and 13 Jbeta primers. Here immunoSEQ multiplex PCR was the method, and the copy in TCRdb shows in-frame clones only, minus some. The data show fewer than 150,000 clones, roughly 75% seen once. Trimming cost V 2 bases and J 2 bases, with 16 bases left between them. Germline loops: CDR1 SGHRS, CDR2 YFSETQ. The CDR3 is 16 residues long. The V gene is TRBV5-1, the J gene TRBJ1-2; D perhaps matches TRBD1 (6 bases). The source is a man in his thirties or forties in good health and CMV-seronegative. The sample taken for sequencing was PBMCs. CDR3 nucleotides: TGCGCCAGCAGCTTTTATCCCCACAGGGACAACTATGGCTACACCTTC. Amino acids: CASSFYPHRDNYGYTF. Full variable domain (rest looked up from reference TRBV5-1 and TRBJ1-2): KAGVTQTPRYLIKTRGQQVTLSCSPISGHRSVSWYQQTPGQGLQFLFEYFSETQRNKGNFPGRFSGRQFSNSRSEMNVSTLELGDSALYLCASSFYPHRDNYGYTFGSGTRLTVV.